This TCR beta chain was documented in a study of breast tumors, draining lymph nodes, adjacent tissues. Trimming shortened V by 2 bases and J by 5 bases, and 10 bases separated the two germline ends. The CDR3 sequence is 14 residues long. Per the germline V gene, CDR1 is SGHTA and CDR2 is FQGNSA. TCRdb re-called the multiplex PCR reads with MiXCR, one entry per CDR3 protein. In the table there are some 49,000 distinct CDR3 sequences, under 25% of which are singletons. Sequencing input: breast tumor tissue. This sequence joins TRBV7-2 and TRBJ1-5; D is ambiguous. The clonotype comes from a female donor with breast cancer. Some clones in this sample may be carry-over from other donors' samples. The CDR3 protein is CASSLSHPHQPQHF. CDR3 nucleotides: TGTGCCAGCAGCTTATCCCACCCCCATCAGCCCCAGCATTTT.